A selection of T cell receptor beta chains follows, all from one sample in a study of shared clonotypes between healthy human individuals. Using immunoSEQ multiplex PCR, the repertoire was profiled, and TCRdb retains in-frame clones only, with some absent. The sample lists 2,500,000 or so clones, roughly nine tenths occurring once. The sequencing sample was made of naive CD4+ T cells sorted from blood. Receptor source: a man between 18 and 35 years old in good health. Both conserved end residues are part of each CDR3. A D gene is named only where the DNA matches it firmly. A clone size is listed for some rows: how often the clone was seen (once, few, many), or a class if it is expanded.

j_call v_call d_call clone_size cdr3_nt cdr3_aa
TRBJ2-7 TRBV4-1 . . TGCGCCAGCAGCCCTGTTACTGGGTCCTACGAGCAGTACTTC CASSPVTGSYEQYF
TRBJ1-4 TRBV29-1 . . TGCAGCGTTGCGGGGTCAACTAATGAAAAACTGTTTTTT CSVAGSTNEKLFF
TRBJ1-5 TRBV19 . . TGTGCCAGTAGTATGAAGATTTGGGTGGCAGATAGCAATCAGCCCCAGCATTTT CASSMKIWVADSNQPQHF
TRBJ2-2 TRBV18 TRBD2 . TGTGCCAGCTCACCAATCCTAGCGGGAGTCTCGAGCACCGGGGAGCTGTTTTTT CASSPILAGVSSTGELFF
TRBJ1-1 TRBV5-4 . . TGTGCCAGCAGCCCGGGACGGCTGAACACTGAAGCTTTCTTT CASSPGRLNTEAFF
TRBJ2-5 TRBV7-9 . . TGTGCCAGCAGCTCTATAGGGGGGGGCCAAGAGACCCAGTACTTC CASSSIGGGQETQYF
TRBJ1-1 TRBV7-2 . . TGTGCCAGCAGCTTTCGGGGGCCGGACACTGAAGCTTTCTTT CASSFRGPDTEAFF
TRBJ2-2 TRBV2 . once TGTGCCAGCAGTGTTACCCGGGACACCGGGGAGCTGTTTTTT CASSVTRDTGELFF
TRBJ2-7 TRBV4-1 TRBD1 . TGCGCCAGCAGCAAGGGGACAGGGGGTATCTACGAGCAGTACTTC CASSKGTGGIYEQYF
TRBJ1-5 TRBV6-5 TRBD1 . TGTGCCAGCAGACCACAGGGGGCACTCAATCAGCCCCAGCATTTT CASRPQGALNQPQHF
TRBJ2-1 TRBV13 . . TGTGCCAGCAGCCAACCCCTAACGGGCGATGAGCAGTTCTTC CASSQPLTGDEQFF
TRBJ2-1 TRBV10-1 TRBD2 . TGCGCCAGCAGTGAGTCGGAACTAGCGGGACCTGTCTTC CASSESELAGPVF
TRBJ1-2 TRBV11-2 . . TGTGCCAGCACCCAAACACCGCGGGCAGACAATGGCTACACCTTC CASTQTPRADNGYTF
TRBJ2-3 TRBV7-7 . . TGTGCTAGCAGCTTAGGGCCGGTGCGGGGGCCCACAGATACGCAGTATTTT CASSLGPVRGPTDTQYF
TRBJ2-2 TRBV7-2 TRBD2 . TGTGCCAGCAGCTTAGCGGGACTAGCGGGAGGGCCCCACGGGGAGCTGTTTTTT CASSLAGLAGGPHGELFF
TRBJ2-3 TRBV11-2 . . TGTGCCAGCAGCTTAGAGGACTGGGAGCGAGATACGCAGTATTTT CASSLEDWERDTQYF
TRBJ1-1 TRBV10-1 . . TGCGCCAGCAGACCGGACGGGGCCGCGACTGAAGCTTTCTTT CASRPDGAATEAFF
TRBJ2-7 TRBV5-4 TRBD1 once TGTGCCAGCAGCTTGGGAGACAGGGTTAACGAGCAGTACTTC CASSLGDRVNEQYF
TRBJ2-5 TRBV5-8 . . TGTGCCAGCAGCACGGACAGCCAAGAGACCCAGTACTTC CASSTDSQETQYF
TRBJ1-1 TRBV28 TRBD1 . TGTGCCAGCAGGATGGGACAGGTGATGACTGAAGCTTTCTTT CASRMGQVMTEAFF
TRBJ2-3 TRBV25-1 . . TGTGCCAGCAGTGAATTTGGGGGCGGTTTCTCAGATACGCAGTATTTT CASSEFGGGFSDTQYF
TRBJ2-4 TRBV19 . . TGTGCCAGTAGTAGGTGGGACATTCAGTACTTC CASSRWDIQYF
TRBJ2-7 TRBV2 TRBD2 . TGTGCCAGCAGTGAAGGGGGGGGATCCCTGCTACGCTACGAGCAGTACTTC CASSEGGGSLLRYEQYF
TRBJ2-5 TRBV2 TRBD1 once TGTGCCAGCAGAGTAGGACAGGGAGCGGCAGAGACCCAGTACTTC CASRVGQGAAETQYF
TRBJ2-3 TRBV18 TRBD2 . TGTGCCAGCTCACAACTAGCGGGGAGCACAGATACGCAGTATTTT CASSQLAGSTDTQYF
TRBJ1-1 TRBV30 TRBD1 . TGTGCCTGGAGTCCTCGACAGGGTGGCACTGAAGCTTTCTTT CAWSPRQGGTEAFF
TRBJ1-4 TRBV5-1 . . TGCGCCAGCAGTAATGGACAGAACGGCGAAAAACTGTTTTTT CASSNGQNGEKLFF